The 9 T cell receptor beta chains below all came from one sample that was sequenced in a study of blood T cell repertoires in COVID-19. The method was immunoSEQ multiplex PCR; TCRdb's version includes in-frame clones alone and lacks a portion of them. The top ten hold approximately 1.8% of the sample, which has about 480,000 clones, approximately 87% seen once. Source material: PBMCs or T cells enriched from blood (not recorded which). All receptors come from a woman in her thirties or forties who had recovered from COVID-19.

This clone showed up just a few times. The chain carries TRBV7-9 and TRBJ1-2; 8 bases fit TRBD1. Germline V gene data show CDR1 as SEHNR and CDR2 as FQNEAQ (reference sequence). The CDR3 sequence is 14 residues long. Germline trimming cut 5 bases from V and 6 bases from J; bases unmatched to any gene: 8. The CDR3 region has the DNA TGTGCCAGCAGCCGAACGACAGGGGCGGATGGCTACACCTTC. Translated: CASSRTTGADGYTF.

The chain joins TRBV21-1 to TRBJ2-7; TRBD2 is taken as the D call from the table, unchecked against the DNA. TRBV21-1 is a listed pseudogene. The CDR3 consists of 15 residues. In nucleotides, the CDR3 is TGTGCCAGCAGCAGAGGACTAGCGCAAATGTACGAGCAGTACTTC. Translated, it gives CASSRGLAQMYEQYF.

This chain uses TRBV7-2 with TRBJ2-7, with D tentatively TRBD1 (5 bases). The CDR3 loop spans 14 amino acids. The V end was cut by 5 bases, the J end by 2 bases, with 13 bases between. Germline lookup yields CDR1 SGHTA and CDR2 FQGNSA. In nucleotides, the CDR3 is TGTGCCAGCAGCCCCAACAGGCTTGCCTACGAGCAGTACTTC. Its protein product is CASSPNRLAYEQYF.

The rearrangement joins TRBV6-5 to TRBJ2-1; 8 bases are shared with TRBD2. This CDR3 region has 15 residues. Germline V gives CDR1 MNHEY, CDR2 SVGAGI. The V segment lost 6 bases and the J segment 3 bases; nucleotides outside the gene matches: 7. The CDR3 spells CASRPSSGSYNEQFF. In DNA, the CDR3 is TGTGCCAGCAGACCCTCGAGCGGGAGCTACAATGAGCAGTTCTTC.

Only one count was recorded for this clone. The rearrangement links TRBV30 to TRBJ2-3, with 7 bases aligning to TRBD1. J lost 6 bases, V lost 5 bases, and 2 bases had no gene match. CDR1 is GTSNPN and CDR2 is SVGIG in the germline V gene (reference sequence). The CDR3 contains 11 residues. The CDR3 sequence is CAWSRGDTQYF. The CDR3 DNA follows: TGTGCCTGGTCCAGGGGGGATACGCAGTATTTT.

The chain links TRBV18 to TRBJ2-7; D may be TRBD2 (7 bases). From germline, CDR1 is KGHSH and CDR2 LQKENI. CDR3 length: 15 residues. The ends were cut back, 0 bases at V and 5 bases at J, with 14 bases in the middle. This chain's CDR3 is CASSPPGGLGDEQYF. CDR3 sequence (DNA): TGTGCCAGCTCACCACCGGGGGGGCTAGGCGACGAGCAGTACTTC.

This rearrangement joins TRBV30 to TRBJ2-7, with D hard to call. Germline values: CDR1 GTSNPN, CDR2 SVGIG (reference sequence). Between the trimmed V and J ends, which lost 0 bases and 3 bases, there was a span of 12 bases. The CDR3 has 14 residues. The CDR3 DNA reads TGTGCCTGGAGTGTCTCGGGTCGGTTCTACGAGCAGTACTTC. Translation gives CAWSVSGRFYEQYF.

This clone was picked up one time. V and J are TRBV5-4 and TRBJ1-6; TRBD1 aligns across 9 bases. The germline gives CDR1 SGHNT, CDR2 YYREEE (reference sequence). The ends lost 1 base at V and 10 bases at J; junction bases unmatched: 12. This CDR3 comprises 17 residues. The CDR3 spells CASSLSPKQGAGSPLHF. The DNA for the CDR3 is TGTGCCAGCAGCTTGTCGCCGAAACAGGGGGCAGGATCACCCCTCCACTTT.

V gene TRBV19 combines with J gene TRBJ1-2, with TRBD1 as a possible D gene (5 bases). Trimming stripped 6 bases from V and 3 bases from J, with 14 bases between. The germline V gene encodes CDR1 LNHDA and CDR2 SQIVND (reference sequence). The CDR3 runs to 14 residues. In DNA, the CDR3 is TGTGCCAGTAGATCCCGACAGACATACTATGGCTACACCTTC. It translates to CASRSRQTYYGYTF.